These 10 T cell receptor beta chains originate from one sample sequenced in a study of neoadjuvant nivolumab and ipilimumab in lung cancer. The repertoire was sequenced with immunoSEQ multiplex PCR; TCRdb's copy has only in-frame clones and lacks some. The sample has about 30,000 clones, under 85% seen once. The sample here was tumor tissue, taken after neoadjuvant nivolumab, alone or with ipilimumab, at or shortly before surgery. These TCRs come from an adult with non-small cell lung cancer.

This chain links TRBV30 with TRBJ2-2; TRBD2 agrees at 10 bases. Trimming removed 5 bases from V and 4 bases from J; junction bases left unmatched: 4. Germline V gene data show CDR1 as GTSNPN and CDR2 as SVGIG (reference sequence). This CDR3 is 14 amino acids long. The CDR3 DNA reads TGTGCCTGGCAGCGGGGGGGCGTCACCGGGGAGCTGTTTTTT. Protein product: CAWQRGGVTGELFF.

This clone was observed a few times. V is TRBV7-9 and J is TRBJ2-3, with 12 bases lining up with TRBD2. The CDR3 covers 16 residues. V was clipped by 4 bases and J by 5 bases; unmatched bases: 7. Per the germline V gene, CDR1 is SEHNR and CDR2 is FQNEAQ (reference sequence). The CDR3, as DNA: TGTGCCAGCAGCTCACTAGCGGGGGGCCAGGGAGATACGCAGTATTTT. Its protein product is CASSSLAGGQGDTQYF.

The rearrangement links TRBV7-2 to TRBJ2-1, with D unclear. The germline gives CDR1 SGHTA, CDR2 FQGNSA. The CDR3 has 13 amino acids. The V end was cut by 4 bases, the J end by 0 bases, with 4 bases between. CDR3 DNA: TGTGCCAGCAGCTCTAGCTCCTACAATGAGCAGTTCTTC. This codes for CASSSSSYNEQFF. The complete variable domain, with remaining parts taken from reference TRBV7-2 and TRBJ2-1, reads GAGVSQSPSNKVTEKGKDVELRCDPISGHTALYWYRQSLGQGLEFLIYFQGNSAPDKSGLPSDRFSAERTGGSVSTLTIQRTQQEDSAVYLCASSSSSYNEQFFGPGTRLTVL.

The rearrangement links TRBV5-1 to TRBJ2-1, with 10 bases aligning to TRBD2. Per germline, CDR1 SGHRS and CDR2 YFSETQ. Germline trimming cut 5 bases from V and 2 bases from J; bases unmatched to any gene: 10. The CDR3 sequence is 17 residues long. CDR3 in DNA: TGCGCCAGCAGTGGGACTAGCGCCCAGGGGACCTACAATGAGCAGTTCTTC. Translated: CASSGTSAQGTYNEQFF. Combining the CDR3 with reference TRBV5-1 and TRBJ2-1 gives the whole variable domain KAGVTQTPRYLIKTRGQQVTLSCSPISGHRSVSWYQQTPGQGLQFLFEYFSETQRNKGNFPGRFSGRQFSNSRSEMNVSTLELGDSALYLCASSGTSAQGTYNEQFFGPGTRLTVL.

The rearrangement uses TRBV23-1 and TRBJ1-1; perhaps TRBD1 as D (6 bases). TRBV23-1 is an open reading frame whose function is uncertain. V lost 3 bases, J lost 0 bases, and 14 bases lay in between. The length of the CDR3 is 16 residues. The chain's CDR3 is CASSHLVGGMNTEAFF. The CDR3 region has the DNA TGCGCCAGCAGTCATCTGGTAGGGGGAATGAACACTGAAGCTTTCTTT.

This sequence joins TRBV11-2 and TRBJ2-5; D uncertain. Trimming pared 1 base from V and 6 bases from J, leaving 9 bases between. CDR1 is SGHAT and CDR2 is FQNNGV in the germline V gene. This CDR3 is 13 amino acids long. The CDR3 region is CASSLGGYQTQYF. The CDR3 coding sequence is TGTGCCAGCAGCTTAGGGGGTTATCAGACCCAGTACTTC.

The chain joins TRBV6-5 to TRBJ2-1; no definite D call. Germline V gives CDR1 MNHEY, CDR2 SVGAGI. With 2 bases removed from V and 5 bases from J, the gap between germline ends came to 1 base. The CDR3 has 11 residues. The CDR3, as DNA: TGTGCCAGCAGTTACGACAATGAGCAGTTCTTC. It specifies CASSYDNEQFF.

V is TRBV5-1 and J is TRBJ2-3; 13 bases are a match to TRBD2. Germline CDR1 SGHRS, CDR2 YFSETQ. V gave up 4 bases and J gave up 0 bases; unmatched junction bases: 2. This CDR3 comprises 16 residues. CDR3 DNA sequence: TGCGCCAGCAGCCCGGGACTAGCGGGGAGCACAGATACGCAGTATTTT. As protein: CASSPGLAGSTDTQYF.

This rearrangement joins TRBV2 to TRBJ1-6, with D perhaps matching TRBD1 (5 bases). The CDR3 runs 15 residues. Trimming pared 8 bases from V and 5 bases from J, leaving 16 bases between. Germline lookup yields CDR1 SNHLY and CDR2 FYNNEI. CDR3 amino acids: CASGKGEKDNSPLHF. The DNA for the CDR3 is TGTGCCAGCGGTAAAGGGGAAAAGGATAATTCACCCCTCCACTTT.

The chain carries TRBV6-1 and TRBJ1-1; the D is unclear. The CDR3 consists of 12 residues. V was cut by 8 bases and J by 9 bases, with 16 bases left in between. CDR1 MNHNS and CDR2 SASEGT come from the germline V gene. The CDR3: CASAEGLGKAFF. In nucleotides, the CDR3 is TGTGCCAGCGCTGAGGGCCTAGGCAAAGCTTTCTTT.